This T cell receptor beta chain was captured in a study of T cells in Graves' hyperthyroidism and ophthalmopathy (dated by TCRdb to between 2018 and 2020). Background for the entire study: Peripheral blood was collected at initial diagnosis, before any treatment. To identify TCR V-J signatures that set the groups apart, the researchers used a discovery cohort of 95 to 100 patients, made up of fewer than 50 with Graves' ophthalmopathy and about 55 with stable Graves' hyperthyroidism. An independent validation cohort of about 20 hyperthyroidism patients and over 15 patients who later progressed to ophthalmopathy tested prospective prediction of ophthalmopathy. The roughly 94 discovery patients were randomly divided into training and test sets at a 7:3 ratio. Thyroid tissue and blood T-cell repertoires from six Graves' hyperthyroidism patients were also compared in the study. Following sampling, methimazole starting at 30 mg daily was given to hyperthyroidism patients, and high-dose intravenous methylprednisolone was given to ophthalmopathy patients. TCR Vbeta CDR3 sequencing of approximately 140 peripheral blood samples (fewer than 45 ophthalmopathy, 75 hyperthyroidism and around 17 progressor patients) is reported in the paper. Points the paper makes about the study in general: Most expanded thyroid clonotypes (frequency above 0.001) were also detected in blood, a finding suggesting that blood repertoires may reflect thyroid immune responses. In validation, the model predicted progression to ophthalmopathy with approximately 71% sensitivity and 72% to 75% specificity, a median of about six months before onset. Sample size was not statistically predetermined, and blinding of investigators to group allocation was not performed. In cross-validation, a model built on a 13 V-J signature told ophthalmopathy apart from stable hyperthyroidism with 85% to 90% sensitivity and roughly 82% specificity, and in testing the same model reached 80%/75%.

According to the germline V gene (reference sequence), CDR1 reads SEHNR and CDR2 reads FQNEAQ. From its cysteine to its phenylalanine, the CDR3 spans 16 amino acids. The CDR3 DNA has 48 bases and is translated from base 1. V gives up 5 bases and J gives up 8 bases, and the segment between their germline ends measures 21 bases. The TCR beta CDR3 regions were amplified from RNA transcripts. For the first round of RT-PCR on the TCR CDR3, the HTBI primer set was used together with the Qiagen OneStep RT-PCR kit. Libraries were constructed in a second round of multiplex PCR, after which size selection and purification were carried out. Paired-end sequencing of the libraries was performed with 100 bp reads on an Illumina HiSeq2000. For the original study's pipeline: SOAPnuke was used to process the raw data, removing reads that contained adapters or uncalled bases, had a mean Phred below 15, or lacked an exact match to the constant primer or identifier. COPE v1.2.5 was used to merge the high-quality paired reads, and each unique nucleotide sequence was defined as a clonotype. Clonotypes were aligned to IMGT TRBV, TRBD and TRBJ reference segments using MiTCR v1.1. Only V-J combinations with frequency above 0.0001, covering roughly 99% of repertoires, were analysed. The TCS score was defined as F50 (clonal expansion) divided by E x V (chaos), with BLOSUM62-based TCRdist calculated between CDR3 peptides within each V-J. Welch's t-statistics and random forest reduced around 510 V-J features to some 14, which were used in a naive Bayes classifier (R e1071). Using fastp trimming at Q25 and MiXCR clonotype assembly, TCRdb reanalyzed the public sequencing data and kept in-frame beta chains. Identical CDR3 proteins give one entry, which carries the most common genes and DNA. None of the V and J calls come from the authors' own analysis; TCRdb made them. This sample has 490,000 or so distinct CDR3 sequences in its table, and around a fifth of those were observed once. The top ten clones comprise roughly 49% of the sample.

Ophthalmopathy patients had moderately to severely active disease, with a Clinical Activity Score of 3 or more, a NOSPECS grade of 4 or more, and a disease duration of less than 3 months. The study excluded patients with uncontrolled infections, other autoimmune diseases, pregnancy or lactation. Diagnoses were established on the basis of clinical symptoms, serum thyroxine and TRAb, thyroid ultrasound, and orbital computed tomography. Ficoll-Paque density gradient centrifugation was used to isolate PBMCs from approximately 10 ml of fresh peripheral blood. Total RNA was extracted with Trizol reagent, and quality was checked on an Agilent 2100 Bioanalyzer. This clonotype appeared once. Its antigen target is currently unknown. No base qualities exist here, and no much larger clone lies one base off it. A lone read offers only weak evidence.

The TCR originated in a woman in her sixties or seventies with Graves' ophthalmopathy. The rearrangement combines TRBV7-9 with TRBJ1-4; TRBD1 is perhaps the D gene, given 5 matching bases. Sequences were obtained from blood. CDR3 loop: CASSIGTRDEKEKLFF. The DNA sequence is TGTGCCAGCAGCATAGGGACGAGGGACGAAAAAGAAAAACTGTTTTTT.